Following are 23 T cell receptor beta chains from one sample sequenced in a study of blood T cells in healthy people across ages. Next came a second PCR, run for about 7 to 12 cycles, which used a sample-barcoded 5' primer along with a J-beta primer mix. TCRdb redid the calling of the 5' RACE reads with MiXCR, one entry per CDR3 protein. Of fewer than 800,000 distinct CDR3 sequences listed, approximately 25% were seen once; the top ten hold 8% to 10%. Another study also made use of these data, one on T cells of mothers and their children.

Sequencing was carried out using blood. Receptors originate from a boy aged 5 to 17 in good health.

CDR3 DNA sequence: TGCGCCAGCAGCCCGGGACCAGGCACAGATACGCAGTATTTT. It codes for CASSPGPGTDTQYF. The genes are TRBV5-1 and TRBJ2-3, with D tentatively TRBD1 or TRBD2 (5 bases each). The CDR3 extends over 14 amino acids. CDR1 and CDR2 from the germline V gene are SGHRS and YFSETQ. Trimming stripped 4 bases from V and 1 base from J, with 10 bases between.

The chain joins TRBV5-1 to TRBJ1-6; no reliable D call. The CDR3 is made up of 16 amino acids. Trimming removed 0 bases from V and 5 bases from J, with 12 bases in between. CDR1 is SGHRS and CDR2 is YFSETQ in the germline V gene. CDR3 in amino acids: CASSLVLGGNNSPLHF. For the CDR3, the DNA is TGCGCCAGCAGCTTGGTATTGGGCGGTAATAATTCACCCCTCCACTTT.

The chain has TRBV9 and TRBJ2-7; TRBD2 matches at 8 bases. The germline V gene has CDR1 SGDLS and CDR2 YYNGEE. CDR3 length: 14 amino acids. J lost 2 bases, V lost 4 bases, and 5 bases had no gene match. As DNA, the CDR3 is TGTGCCAGCAGCCGTAGCGGGGCAACCTACGAGCAGTACTTC. It is translated as CASSRSGATYEQYF.

This chain connects TRBV7-3 to TRBJ1-5, with D possibly being TRBD1 (6 bases). CDR1 and CDR2 (germline): SGHTA, FQGTGA. V shed 8 bases and J shed 3 bases, with 11 bases lying between them. The CDR3 totals 13 residues. CDR3 protein: CASGTGPNQPQHF. As DNA, the CDR3 is TGTGCCAGCGGTACAGGGCCCAATCAGCCCCAGCATTTT.

This chain uses TRBV7-3 with TRBJ2-5; TRBD2 is a possible D gene (6 bases). This CDR3 region has 15 residues. V was shortened by 0 bases and J by 3 bases, with 11 bases between the two germline ends. The germline gives CDR1 SGHTA, CDR2 FQGTGA. CDR3 sequence (DNA): TGTGCCAGCAGCTTAACAGGAGGGGCGGAAGAGACCCAGTACTTC. Translating it yields CASSLTGGAEETQYF.

This clonotype was seen a handful of times. The CDR3 region is CSAISGRPYEQYF. CDR3 DNA: TGCAGTGCCATCTCGGGGCGGCCCTACGAGCAGTACTTC. This chain connects TRBV20-1 to TRBJ2-7; D possibly matches TRBD1 or TRBD2 (5 bases each). Germline CDR1 and CDR2: DFQATT and SNEGSKA (reference sequence). This CDR3 has 13 residues. Trimming took off 6 bases at V and 2 bases at J, with 14 bases between the two ends.

This clonotype was counted only a few times. The chain employs TRBV4-3 and TRBJ2-5; perhaps TRBD2 as D (7 bases). V lost 0 bases and J 5 bases, leaving 13 bases between the germline ends. The CDR3 consists of 15 residues. Per the germline V gene, CDR1 is LGHNA and CDR2 is YSLEER. Written as DNA, the CDR3 is TGCGCCAGCAGCCAAGATCGGGGGGCTGGGGAGACCCAGTACTTC. Encoded protein: CASSQDRGAGETQYF.

This chain links TRBV7-4 with TRBJ1-4, with D unresolved. The CDR3 sequence is 16 residues long. The germline V gene encodes CDR1 SGHVT and CDR2 SQSDAQ. V shed 5 bases and J shed 3 bases, with 16 bases lying between them. The CDR3 is CASSRLDCSSNEKLFF. CDR3 nucleotide sequence: TGTGCCAGCAGCCGACTCGACTGCTCGTCTAATGAAAAACTGTTTTTT.

This clonotype was observed a handful of times. The V gene is TRBV9, the J gene TRBJ2-5, with 7 bases matching TRBD1. The J call is uncertain, as TRBJ2-1 better fits the DNA end. The germline V gene encodes CDR1 SGDLS and CDR2 YYNGEE. The CDR3 has 14 amino acids. The CDR3 DNA reads as TGTGCCAGCAGCGTAGGACAGGGTAGCAATGAGCAGTTCTTC. Translation: CASSVGQGSNEQFF.

This clonotype was seen only a few times. The chain couples TRBV6-5 to TRBJ1-1; tentative D call: TRBD1 (5 bases). Germline-derived CDR1 and CDR2 are MNHEY and SVGAGI. The CDR3 is 17 amino acids. The ends were cut back, 2 bases at V and 0 bases at J, with 16 bases in the middle. The CDR3 DNA follows: TGTGCCAGCAGTTACAGATCGGCAGGGATTGTGAACACTGAAGCTTTCTTT. As protein: CASSYRSAGIVNTEAFF.

This clonotype came up a few times. The chain has TRBV29-1 and TRBJ2-5; no firm D call. Germline CDR1 reads SQVTM; CDR2 reads ANQGSEA. The V gene lost 2 bases and the J gene lost 4 bases, with 8 bases spanning the gap. This CDR3 has 12 residues. CDR3 sequence reads: CSVERETETQYF. CDR3 in DNA: TGCAGCGTTGAACGTGAGACAGAGACCCAGTACTTC.

The chain is built from TRBV4-2 and TRBJ1-5, with a weak D call TRBD1 (6 bases). Germline V gives CDR1 LGHNA, CDR2 YNFKEQ. The CDR3 loop spans 16 amino acids. The V gene lost 1 base and the J gene lost 3 bases, with 13 bases spanning the gap. This CDR3 is CASSQVFSGDNQPQHF. In DNA, the CDR3 is TGTGCCAGCAGCCAAGTCTTTTCAGGGGACAATCAGCCCCAGCATTTT.

This clonotype was detected a few times. The CDR3 coding sequence is TGTGCCAGCAGCCCCTCCGGGACAGTTGGAGAAAAACTGTTTTTT. Encoded protein: CASSPSGTVGEKLFF. The J gene is TRBJ1-4, the V gene TRBV3-1; TRBD1 aligns across 7 bases. Germline CDR1 and CDR2: LGHDT and YNNKEL (reference sequence). The V segment lost 4 bases and the J segment 8 bases; nucleotides outside the gene matches: 10. The CDR3 consists of 15 residues.

The V call is TRBV20-1, the J call TRBJ2-5; 7 bases agree with TRBD1. TRBJ2-1 matches the DNA end more closely, so the J call is doubtful. CDR3 length equals 14 residues. Germline V CDR1 and CDR2: DFQATT, SNEGSKA (reference sequence). This chain's CDR3 is CSAEGQEPSDEQFF. In DNA form, the CDR3 reads TGCAGTGCTGAAGGACAGGAGCCCAGCGATGAGCAGTTCTTC.

This clonotype has only a few counts. The chain links TRBV28 to TRBJ2-1; possibly TRBD2 for D (5 bases). This CDR3 has 14 residues. Per germline, CDR1 MDHEN and CDR2 SYDVKM. V was shortened by 8 bases and J by 4 bases, with 15 bases between the two germline ends. The CDR3 spells CASVPRGWYNEQFF. For the CDR3, the DNA is TGTGCCAGCGTCCCCCGGGGTTGGTACAATGAGCAGTTCTTC.

The chain links TRBV5-4 to TRBJ2-5, with D hard to call. Germline CDR1 is SGHNT and CDR2 is YYREEE (reference sequence). Trimming cost V 6 bases and J 11 bases, with 17 bases left between them. The CDR3 contains 12 residues. In DNA form, the CDR3 reads TGTGCCAGCACCAACGGGCAGGCTGAGCAGTACTTC. Protein sequence: CASTNGQAEQYF.

This clonotype turned up a few times. The V gene is TRBV7-2, the J gene TRBJ1-4, with D hard to call. CDR1 is SGHTA and CDR2 is FQGNSA in the germline V gene. V was trimmed by 3 bases and J by 8 bases, leaving 10 bases between them. The CDR3 is made up of 13 amino acids. CDR3 nucleotide sequence: TGTGCCAGCAGCTTGGAGGTCGGGGAAAAACTGTTTTTT. Residues: CASSLEVGEKLFF.

This clonotype has just a few counts. The V call is TRBV7-3, the J call TRBJ2-5; D gene unclear. The last part of the DNA fits TRBJ2-1 better; the J call may be wrong. The CDR3 is 13 amino acids. The germline V gene has CDR1 SGHTA and CDR2 FQGTGA. Here the CDR3 reads CASSPRGTNEQFF. In DNA form, the CDR3 reads TGTGCCAGCAGCCCCCGCGGCACCAATGAGCAGTTCTTC.

The chain combines TRBV6-5 with TRBJ1-2; D not certain. Germline V gene sequence: CDR1 MNHEY, CDR2 SVGAGI. V dropped 0 bases and J dropped 0 bases, with 5 bases sitting between them. This CDR3 is 14 amino acids long. The CDR3 loop is CASSYSHSNYGYTF. The CDR3 DNA is TGTGCCAGCAGTTACTCGCACTCTAACTATGGCTACACCTTC.

The chain joins TRBV6-6 to TRBJ1-4; 9 bases are shared with TRBD1. The CDR3 has 15 residues. Germline V gives CDR1 MNHNY, CDR2 SVGAGI (reference sequence). Trimming removed 4 bases from V and 6 bases from J; junction bases left unmatched: 6. This chain's CDR3 is CASSWGDRDYEKLFF. Here the CDR3 DNA reads TGTGCCAGCAGTTGGGGGGACAGGGACTATGAAAAACTGTTTTTT.

This clonotype was counted between two and nine times. The rearrangement uses TRBV4-2 and TRBJ2-2; the D gene is possibly TRBD1 (6 bases). The CDR3 loop spans 14 amino acids. Deletions cut 4 bases from V and 9 bases from J, with 15 bases between. Germline lookup yields CDR1 LGHNA and CDR2 YNFKEQ. The CDR3 protein is CASSLQGIGRELFF. DNA of the CDR3: TGTGCCAGCAGCCTTCAGGGGATAGGGCGGGAGCTGTTTTTT.

The rearrangement joins TRBV12-3 or TRBV12-4 to TRBJ1-2, with no clear D. This CDR3 has 17 residues. V dropped 2 bases and J dropped 1 base, with 17 bases sitting between them. CDR3 amino acids: CASSLIRQTGVNYGYTF. The DNA for the CDR3 is TGTGCCAGCAGTTTAATCCGCCAGACCGGAGTTAACTATGGCTACACCTTC.

The chain recombines TRBV28 with TRBJ2-1; D is possibly TRBD2 (6 bases). Judging by the DNA end, TRBJ2-7 fits better; the J call may be wrong. The CDR3 loop spans 15 amino acids. Looked up from germline, CDR1 is MDHEN and CDR2 is SYDVKM. The CDR3 sequence is CATTPRRGRAYEQYF. The CDR3 bases are TGTGCCACTACCCCAAGGCGGGGCAGAGCTTACGAGCAGTACTTC.